The entry below describes one T cell receptor beta chain. These data originate in a study of control samples from healthy donors and cancer patients. TCRdb's table, derived via immunoSEQ multiplex PCR, lists solely in-frame clones and lacks some. This sample carries fewer than 130,000 clones, roughly 90% of them seen once, and the ten largest clones take 3.5% to 4%. The V gene lost 6 bases and the J gene lost 8 bases, with 16 bases spanning the gap. CDR1 and CDR2 (germline): MNHEY, SVGAGI. This CDR3 has 13 residues. The source is a woman aged 60 to 75 with lung cancer. The sample comprised PBMCs. The rearrangement uses TRBV6-5 and TRBJ1-2, with TRBD1 as a possible D gene (6 bases). The CDR3 nucleotides are TGTGCCAGCAGGTCTACGGGGGCGAGAGGCTACACCTTC. Protein: CASRSTGARGYTF.